The text below deals with one T cell receptor (beta chain). This clonotype was seen only a few times. Its specific antigen is unknown. The junction shows a germline mismatch at one end, possibly a read error. This entry comes from a study of blood T cells in healthy people across ages (dated by TCRdb to 2013 to 2016). Some background on the complete study: In model experiments, template switching captured about one uniquely barcoded TCR beta cDNA molecule for every two T cells. Donors were grouped into four age groups: young (average about 15 years), middle-aged (over 35), aged (around 60) and long-lived (around 80). Age-related changes in TCR beta repertoire diversity were measured in the study by deep sequencing normalized with unique cDNA molecular identifiers. To avoid experimental bias, donors of different ages were spread randomly across the sequencing lanes. For two donors (one aged 18 to 30 and one aged 80 or older), the study analyzed two additional independent replicas of 1 million unique cDNA reads from the same blood draw. Study-wide conclusions, independent of this receptor: Bulk unsorted PBMC profiling prevented conclusive comparison of naive and antigen-experienced compartments. Total diversity estimates from one million sequenced T cells were considered lower bounds and underestimates. Because the CMV infection status of the donors was unknown, age-related changes in expanded clonotypes may potentially have been confounded. There was a strong correlation between observed TCR beta diversity and the percentage of naive T cells measured by flow cytometry. The long-lived group showed more naive CD4+ T cells, fewer expanded clones and increased TCR diversity than the aged group, suggesting age selection. Observed TCR beta diversity per million T cells fell roughly linearly with age, and a significant reduction was already apparent by age about 43.

Donors were about 36 systemically healthy Caucasian individuals from Russia aged roughly 6 to 90 years. Each donor gave about 9.2 milliliters of peripheral blood, drawn into EDTA-treated Vacutainer tubes. Ficoll-Paque density-gradient centrifugation was used to isolate PBMCs, with at least 6.5 million obtained per sample. Total RNA was extracted from PBMCs with Trizol reagent, with at least 5 micrograms obtained per sample. For every donor, flow cytometry on a PBMC aliquot measured the percentage of naive CD45RAhigh/CD27high T cells. The library was made by 5' RACE. The listed sequencing device is Illumina HiSeq 2500. The second PCR ran for about 7 to 11 cycles and used a J-beta primer mix along with a sample-barcoded 5' primer. A unique molecular identifier was introduced onto each TCR beta cDNA molecule by a template-switch 5' adaptor carrying 12 random nucleotides. At least 2.5 million CDR3-containing paired-end reads were obtained from each sample. All of the RNA was converted into first-strand cDNA using the Mint cDNA synthesis kit, with a TRBC-specific oligonucleotide serving as the primer. Following uracil-DNA glycosylase treatment, a first 18-cycle PCR with universal primers M1SS and BC2_uni_R was performed on all cDNA. The authors processed their data as follows. Each sample was normalized by randomly selecting 1 million high-quality reads, each carrying a distinct molecular identifier. Reads sharing molecular identifiers were discarded rather than binned into consensus sequences. MiTCR, run with a Q25 quality threshold and the strictest error-elimination algorithm, handled CDR3 identification, clonotype clustering and error correction. A nonparametric unseen species model with Euler transformation was used to estimate a lower bound on total TCR beta diversity. TCRdb reran the public reads through fastp at Q25 and MiXCR, keeping productive beta chains. Rows are combined by CDR3 protein, so each entry shows the most common genes and DNA. V and J calls and clone size were set by TCRdb, not the authors. Recorded for this sample are nearly 800,000 distinct CDR3 sequences; about 61% of them occurred a single time. The top ten clones comprise under 30% of the sample.

Sequenced input: blood. This sequence originates from a man in his forties or fifties in good health.

DNA sequence: TGTGCCAGCAGACAAGAATCGGGGACCCAGTACTTC. It translates to CASRQESGTQYF. The chain is made from TRBV4-2 and TRBJ2-5; the D segment cannot be called with confidence. The germline V gene sets CDR1 to LGHNA and CDR2 to YNFKEQ. Counted from cysteine to phenylalanine, this CDR3 has 12 amino acids. The DNA shown is the 36-base CDR3, in frame from base 1.